One T cell receptor (beta chain) is described in this entry. The germline CDR1 and CDR2 sequences are SGHRS and YFSETQ. V gave up 0 bases and J gave up 4 bases; unmatched junction bases: 4. The CDR3 length is 15 residues. This sample stems from a study of CD4 T cells in relation to SARS-CoV-2 and coronaviruses. Deep TCR-beta sequencing used DNA from uncultured naive and memory CD4+ T cells. Some clones are missing from TCRdb's copy, which holds only in-frame ones; the method was immunoSEQ multiplex PCR. The sample lists about 38,000 clones, roughly 90% occurring once. Sequenced: memory CD4+ T cells from PBMCs. The receptor was derived from an adult with COVID-19. The chain uses TRBV5-1 and TRBJ2-1; 7 nucleotides match TRBD2. The CDR3 loop is CASSLGWGGYNEQFF. In DNA, the CDR3 is TGCGCCAGCAGCTTGGGGTGGGGGGGATACAATGAGCAGTTCTTC.